One T cell receptor beta chain is described in this entry. Its antigen is still unknown. A multiplex PCR was run with 60 Vbeta primers and 13 Jbeta primers. Profiling relied on immunoSEQ multiplex PCR, and the TCRdb table lists in-frame clones only, not all of them. The table shows under 150,000 clones, with less than 90% occurring only once. These data come from a study of cytomegalovirus exposure and HLA in healthy donors. After removal of 7 bases from V and 4 bases from J, the junction contained 5 bases not matched to a gene. This CDR3 has 13 amino acids. Germline V gives CDR1 SGHRS, CDR2 YFSETQ. Overall study findings and caveats: Among CMV-associated TCR beta chains, most appeared HLA-restricted in a later analysis. Another analysis was done later, and it associated over 15,000 TCR beta sequences with HLA alleles at 0.05 false discovery rate.

The receptor was derived from a boy aged 2 to 10 in good health and CMV-seronegative. Sequenced input: PBMCs. V usage is TRBV5-1 and J usage is TRBJ1-2; 9 bases align to TRBD1. The CDR3 is CASRTGASYGYTF. The CDR3, as DNA: TGCGCCAGCCGGACAGGGGCGAGCTATGGCTACACCTTC.